The rows below give T cell receptor beta chains drawn from one sample of a study of identical twins. TCRdb analysed the 5' RACE reads with MiXCR anew, one entry per CDR3 protein. The sample lists roughly 480,000 distinct CDR3 sequences, 24% seen once, with about 3% in the top ten. These data also featured in a second study, about T cells expressing NK-cell markers.

Source material: CD4+ T cells sorted from blood. These receptors came from a woman aged 18-35 years in good health. Each CDR3 is given with its conserved first and last residue. A D gene is named only where the DNA matches it firmly. Clone size, where shown, is once, few, many, or a class for clones that have expanded.

clone size,D gene,V gene,J gene,CDR3 protein,CDR3 DNA
.,.,TRBV5-6,TRBJ2-5,CASSWLTRTSSQYF,TGTGCCAGCAGCTGGCTGACCCGGACGTCGTCCCAGTACTTC
few,TRBD2,TRBV6-1,TRBJ2-3,CASSISGSRADTQYF,TGTGCCAGCAGTATTAGCGGGAGTAGGGCAGATACGCAGTATTTT
.,.,TRBV20-1,TRBJ2-7,CSAQGNSYEQYF,TGCAGTGCCCAGGGTAACTCCTACGAGCAGTACTTC
few,.,TRBV6-1,TRBJ2-3,CASRLQGLGPDTQYF,TGTGCCAGCCGGCTACAGGGTTTAGGTCCCGATACGCAGTATTTT
few,TRBD1,TRBV5-1,TRBJ2-7,CASSLFAGGFYEQYF,TGCGCCAGCAGCTTGTTTGCAGGGGGATTTTACGAGCAGTACTTC
.,.,TRBV20-1,TRBJ2-5,CSATPRAVRETQYF,TGCAGTGCTACCCCCAGGGCCGTCCGAGAGACCCAGTACTTC
.,TRBD1,TRBV5-1,TRBJ2-5,CASSLQDRGRETQYF,TGCGCCAGCAGCTTACAGGACAGGGGTCGAGAGACCCAGTACTTC
.,.,TRBV20-1,TRBJ1-2,CSAPRPFRYTF,TGCAGTGCCCCACGACCTTTTCGCTACACCTTC
many,.,TRBV12-3/TRBV12-4,TRBJ1-2,CASSRPQGLHGYTF,TGTGCCAGCAGTCGTCCCCAGGGTCTACATGGCTACACCTTC
.,.,TRBV10-1,TRBJ1-5,CASSGGPNQPQHF,TGCGCCAGCAGCGGGGGACCCAATCAGCCCCAGCATTTT
few,TRBD2,TRBV10-3,TRBJ2-7,CAYSEGLILAGSISYEQYF,TGTGCCTACTCGGAGGGTTTAATACTAGCGGGATCTATCTCCTACGAGCAGTACTTC
many,.,TRBV10-3,TRBJ1-5,CAISESMDQPQHF,TGTGCCATCAGTGAGTCGATGGATCAGCCCCAGCATTTT
many,.,TRBV4-2,TRBJ1-5,CASSQEGVGGQPQHF,TGTGCCAGCAGCCAAGAAGGCGTGGGGGGCCAGCCCCAGCATTTT
.,.,TRBV7-2,TRBJ2-2,CASSLGWRTLELFF,TGTGCCAGCAGCTTAGGGTGGAGGACCTTGGAGCTGTTTTTT
.,TRBD2,TRBV5-1,TRBJ2-6,CASSLGLAGRSGANVLTF,TGCGCCAGCAGCTTGGGACTAGCGGGACGCTCTGGGGCCAACGTCCTGACTTTC
few,TRBD2,TRBV9,TRBJ2-5,CASSVDYRGRGDQETQYF,TGTGCCAGCAGCGTGGACTATCGTGGGCGGGGGGACCAAGAGACCCAGTACTTC
many,.,TRBV5-1,TRBJ1-1,CASSSLGPGGPGTEAFF,TGCGCCAGCAGCTCATTGGGGCCGGGAGGGCCTGGCACTGAAGCTTTCTTT
.,TRBD2,TRBV12-3/TRBV12-4,TRBJ2-1,CASSRQTSTEQFF,TGTGCCAGCAGTCGACAGACTAGCACTGAGCAGTTCTTC
.,.,TRBV20-1,TRBJ1-4,CSAIGAKLGDNEKLFF,TGCAGTGCTATCGGGGCCAAACTGGGAGATAATGAAAAACTGTTTTTT
.,.,TRBV5-1,TRBJ2-7,CASSLVRRAIGDEQYF,TGCGCCAGCAGCTTGGTACGCAGGGCCATAGGGGACGAGCAGTACTTC
.,TRBD1,TRBV5-1,TRBJ2-7,CASSSGTANSYEQYF,TGCGCCAGCAGCTCCGGGACAGCCAACTCCTACGAGCAGTACTTC
.,.,TRBV11-3,TRBJ1-1,CASGLGIANTEAFF,TGTGCCAGCGGGTTAGGGATCGCGAACACTGAAGCTTTCTTT
few,.,TRBV6-5,TRBJ2-5,CASSYFGSQETQYF,TGTGCCAGCAGTTACTTCGGATCCCAAGAGACCCAGTACTTC
.,TRBD1,TRBV6-5,TRBJ1-1,CASSSLGQARGEAFF,TGTGCCAGCAGTTCCTTAGGACAGGCGCGCGGTGAAGCTTTCTTT
.,.,TRBV9,TRBJ2-1,CASSVELDHEQFF,TGTGCCAGCAGCGTAGAACTGGATCATGAGCAGTTCTTC